This T cell receptor beta chain was sequenced in a study of PD-L1 blockade in urothelial cancer. As for the study in general: When blood samples were assessed, the median T cell count was around 140,000.

CDR1 and CDR2 from the germline V gene are SGHRS and YFSETQ. CDR3 length equals 14 residues. The trim removed 4 bases at V and 11 bases at J, leaving 13 bases unmatched. Assay used: immunoSEQ multiplex PCR; TCRdb lists only in-frame clones, some missing. Counted here are about 91,000 clones, approximately 82% occurring once; the ten biggest clones make up 8.4%. Sample time point: peripheral blood 6 weeks after treatment start. This sequence originates from a man aged 65-85 years with urothelial cancer. Here the sequenced sample was PBMCs, taken around atezolizumab (anti-PD-L1) treatment. The chain links TRBV5-1 to TRBJ1-2; 8 bases map to TRBD1. The CDR3 DNA reads as TGCGCCAGCAGCCCAAGGACAGGGACCCGTGCTTACACCTTC. This gives the protein CASSPRTGTRAYTF. The full variable domain, with the rest looked up from reference TRBV5-1 and TRBJ1-2, is KAGVTQTPRYLIKTRGQQVTLSCSPISGHRSVSWYQQTPGQGLQFLFEYFSETQRNKGNFPGRFSGRQFSNSRSEMNVSTLELGDSALYLCASSPRTGTRAYTFGSGTRLTVV.